These 10 T cell receptor beta chains came from one sample sequenced in a study of T cell changes during pregnancy in multiple sclerosis. This table comes from immunoSEQ multiplex PCR, and its TCRdb copy is limited to in-frame clones, with some not included. The profile shows around 20,000 clones, approximately 88% of them singletons. This specimen was CD8+ T cells from peripheral blood mononuclear cells, taken after pregnancy. Receptor source: a female donor in good health, enrolled as a control in a pregnancy study.

J is TRBJ2-1 and V is TRBV7-2; 8 nucleotides agree with TRBD2. V trimming: 5 bases; J trimming: 5 bases; junction bases outside the gene matches: 8. CDR3 length: 15 amino acids. The V gene's germline CDR1 is SGHTA and CDR2 FQGNSA. The CDR3 DNA sequence: TGTGCCAGCAGCCGTCCGGGACTAGTTCACAATGAGCAGTTCTTC. Translation gives CASSRPGLVHNEQFF.

The genes are TRBV30 and TRBJ1-2; D remains ambiguous. The CDR3 runs 14 residues. Looked up from germline, CDR1 is GTSNPN and CDR2 is SVGIG (reference sequence). V was shortened by 4 bases and J by 2 bases, with 14 bases between the two germline ends. The CDR3 bases are TGTGCCTGGACTGCCCCCGACGGGAACTATGGCTACACCTTC. Amino acid sequence: CAWTAPDGNYGYTF.

The chain is built from TRBV7-9 and TRBJ1-2, with D tentatively TRBD1 (6 bases). The CDR3 spans 11 residues. Germline CDR1 is SEHNR and CDR2 is FQNEAQ (reference sequence). V dropped 5 bases and J dropped 8 bases, with 9 bases sitting between them. The CDR3 DNA follows: TGTGCCAGCAGCCCCGACAGGGGCTACACCTTC. Protein sequence: CASSPDRGYTF.

The CDR3 nucleotides read TGTGCCAGCAGTGAATCCGGAGTTGAGCAGTTCTTC. This sequence encodes CASSESGVEQFF. This chain connects TRBV25-1 to TRBJ2-1; D uncertain. CDR1 and CDR2 (germline): MGHDK, SYGVNS. V was cut by 1 base and J by 9 bases, with 7 bases left in between. The CDR3 consists of 12 residues.

J is TRBJ2-3 and V is TRBV6-5, with 11 bases lining up with TRBD2. V dropped 5 bases and J dropped 3; count of bases not matched to a gene: 4. Germline V gene lookup returns CDR1 MNHEY and CDR2 SVGAGI. The CDR3 has 15 residues. CDR3 sequence (DNA): TGTGCCAGCAGTCCATTAGCGGGGGGGACAGATACGCAGTATTTT. Residues: CASSPLAGGTDTQYF.

The gene calls are TRBV15 and TRBJ2-1; 12 nucleotides line up with TRBD1. CDR1 and CDR2 from the germline V gene are LNHNV and YYDKDF (reference sequence). The trim removed 3 bases at V and 6 bases at J, leaving 18 bases unmatched. The CDR3 spans 20 residues. The CDR3 loop is CATSSLRDRGRSDSGNEQFF. CDR3 DNA: TGTGCCACCAGCAGCCTCCGGGACAGGGGGCGATCGGATTCCGGCAATGAGCAGTTCTTC.

The chain employs TRBV2 and TRBJ2-1; D may be TRBD2 (5 bases). V lost 1 base, J lost 6 bases, and 10 bases lay in between. The CDR3 runs to 14 residues. Germline V lookup: CDR1 SNHLY, CDR2 FYNNEI. CDR3 sequence (DNA): TGTGCCAGCAGTGAAGGGATACTAGGCAATGAGCAGTTCTTC. Translated, it gives CASSEGILGNEQFF.

V and J are TRBV11-1 and TRBJ2-7; 11 bases map to TRBD2. CDR1 and CDR2 (germline): SGHAT, FQDESV (reference sequence). After removal of 0 bases from V and 5 bases from J, the junction contained 9 bases not matched to a gene. CDR3 length equals 17 residues. Here the CDR3 reads CASSLAPLAGGRDEQYF. In nucleotides, the CDR3 is TGTGCCAGCAGCTTAGCCCCCTTAGCGGGGGGGCGGGACGAGCAGTACTTC.

This clone was seen just once. The gene calls are TRBV15 and TRBJ1-2; tentatively, D is TRBD1 (6 bases). Germline loops: CDR1 LNHNV, CDR2 YYDKDF (reference sequence). Trimming pared 1 base from V and 8 bases from J, leaving 26 bases between. The CDR3 contains 18 residues. The CDR3 spells CATSRGLRGGHYLGGYTF. The CDR3 DNA sequence: TGTGCCACCAGCAGAGGCCTCCGAGGGGGACATTATTTGGGGGGCTACACCTTC.

The J gene is TRBJ2-1, the V gene TRBV6-5; a possible D gene is TRBD2 (7 bases). The CDR3 runs to 14 residues. V was cut by 10 bases and J by 2 bases, with 15 bases left in between. Germline assignment: CDR1 MNHEY and CDR2 SVGAGI. This CDR3 reads CATYGGPTYNEQFF. The CDR3 bases are TGTGCCACTTACGGGGGGCCAACCTACAATGAGCAGTTCTTC.